This T cell receptor beta chain was obtained from a study of CD8 T cells in ankylosing spondylitis. Whole-study findings and limits: Blood of patients with ankylosing spondylitis appeared to be characterized by a TCR beta motif of about eight highly homologous variants. The authors found the disease-linked clones to be CD8+ and relatively rare in peripheral blood.

A word on this clonotype: The antigen is unknown.

Trimming pared 5 bases from V and 7 bases from J, leaving 17 bases between. Per germline, CDR1 MDHEN and CDR2 SYDVKM. The CDR3 covers 14 residues. MiXCR, applied by TCRdb to the 5' RACE reads, yields one record per CDR3 protein. In the table there are under 450,000 distinct CDR3 sequences, 15% to 20% of which are singletons. The TCR sequence derives from a male donor with ankylosing spondylitis. The specimen was blood, either unsorted or a sorted T cell fraction (not recorded which). V gene TRBV28 combines with J gene TRBJ1-1; weak D call: TRBD1 (6 bases). CDR3 protein: CASSVTDRRGEAFF. As DNA, the CDR3 is TGTGCCAGCAGTGTAACCGACAGGAGGGGTGAAGCTTTCTTT.